This entry is about one T cell receptor beta chain. Its antigen is as yet unknown. TCRdb ran MiXCR on the 5' RACE reads and lists one entry per CDR3 protein. The sample comprises 400,000 to 500,000 distinct CDR3 sequences, more than 15% of which are singletons, and around a fifth rests with the top ten. CDR3 length equals 15 residues. Trimming pared 0 bases from V and 2 bases from J, leaving 11 bases between. Looked up from germline, CDR1 is SGHRS and CDR2 is YFSETQ. The sample comes from a study of T-cell memory formation after mild COVID-19. Study conclusions and caveats: Mainly CM and EM harbored the contracting CD4+ clones; mainly EMRA harbored the CD8+ ones.

V gene TRBV5-1 combines with J gene TRBJ1-1, with D hard to call. The source of this sequence is a young man who had mild COVID-19 (a few samples of this study predate the infection). Cell type and time point are not known. The sample consisted of PBMCs or a T cell subset sorted from them (not recorded which). CDR3 amino acids: CASSLDTQVNTEAFF. CDR3 coding DNA: TGCGCCAGCAGCTTGGATACGCAGGTAAACACTGAAGCTTTCTTT.